This passage covers 3 T cell receptor beta chains from one sample sequenced in a study of blood T cell repertoires in COVID-19. Using immunoSEQ multiplex PCR, the repertoire was profiled, and TCRdb retains in-frame clones only, with some absent. The repertoire includes a few hundred thousand clones, around 89% of them detected once, and around 3% sits in the top ten. Sequencing input: PBMCs or T cells enriched from blood (not recorded which). Receptors were obtained from a woman between 50 and 59 years old who had recovered from COVID-19.

The rearrangement uses TRBV6-6 and TRBJ1-4, with D maybe TRBD1 (5 bases). V was shortened by 11 bases and J by 7 bases, with 11 bases between the two germline ends. CDR1 and CDR2 from the germline V gene are MNHNY and SVGAGI (reference sequence). This CDR3 is built from 11 residues. Here the CDR3 DNA reads TGTGCCTGCCGGGGGGGTGAAAAACTGTTTTTT. This translates into CACRGGEKLFF.

The V call is TRBV30, the J call TRBJ2-1, with D perhaps TRBD2 (6 bases). The V end was cut by 8 bases, the J end by 0 bases, with 14 bases between. The CDR3 spans 14 residues. The germline V gene encodes CDR1 GTSNPN and CDR2 SVGIG (reference sequence). The chain's CDR3 is CASRVGGSYNEQFF. The CDR3, as DNA: TGTGCCAGCAGGGTGGGAGGCTCCTACAATGAGCAGTTCTTC.

The gene calls are TRBV5-5 and TRBJ1-2; tentative D call: TRBD1 (6 bases). The CDR3 consists of 15 residues. V was pared by 0 bases and J by 4 bases, with 13 bases between. Looked up from germline, CDR1 is SGHKS and CDR2 is YYEKEE (reference sequence). CDR3 sequence: CASSLVGGSGYGYTF. For the CDR3, the DNA is TGTGCCAGCAGCTTGGTTGGGGGCAGCGGCTATGGCTACACCTTC.